This entry lists 20 T cell receptor beta chains sequenced from one sample in a study of T cells after yellow fever vaccination. TCRdb recomputed calls from the 5' RACE reads with MiXCR, one row per CDR3 protein. The sample records about 52,000 distinct CDR3 sequences, around 7% being singletons. This specimen was CD8+ T cells not binding an NS4B(214-222) dextramer, sorted from PBMCs, taken roughly 47 days after the first yellow fever vaccination. These receptors originate from a man between 18 and 35 years old who received the YFV17D yellow fever vaccine.

Here the CDR3 DNA reads TGTGCCTGGAGTGTACTTGGGGAGACCCAGTACTTC. Residues: CAWSVLGETQYF. The chain links TRBV30 to TRBJ2-5; no clear D. Trimming cost V 0 bases and J 5 bases, with 7 bases left between them. Germline assignment: CDR1 GTSNPN and CDR2 SVGIG (reference sequence). The CDR3 totals 12 residues.

V gene TRBV18 combines with J gene TRBJ1-5, with TRBD1 as a possible D gene (5 bases). The ends were cut back, 8 bases at V and 4 bases at J, with 12 bases in the middle. Germline V gene lookup returns CDR1 KGHSH and CDR2 LQKENI. This CDR3 is 13 amino acids long. The CDR3 region is CASPGRLNQPQHF. CDR3 nucleotides: TGTGCCAGCCCGGGACGCCTTAATCAGCCCCAGCATTTT.

This clonotype has a count of ten or more. The chain employs TRBV20-1 and TRBJ2-1; TRBD1 aligns across 8 bases. CDR3 length equals 19 residues. The trim removed 4 bases at V and 6 bases at J, leaving 23 bases unmatched. The germline V gene has CDR1 DFQATT and CDR2 SNEGSKA (reference sequence). CDR3 in amino acids: CSATSLDREPLSLGNEQFF. The DNA for the CDR3 is TGCAGTGCTACCTCCCTGGACAGGGAACCTTTATCACTGGGCAATGAGCAGTTCTTC.

This clonotype was picked up many times. The V call is TRBV7-9, the J call TRBJ2-7, with D tentatively TRBD1 or TRBD2 (6 bases each). The germline gives CDR1 SEHNR, CDR2 FQNEAQ (reference sequence). V dropped 1 base and J dropped 6 bases, with 19 bases sitting between them. The CDR3 covers 16 residues. The CDR3 is CASSLVGGPQPPEQYF. The CDR3 bases are TGTGCCAGCAGCTTAGTTGGGGGGCCTCAGCCCCCCGAGCAGTACTTC. The variable domain in full, with the rest retrieved from reference TRBV7-9 and TRBJ2-7, is DTGVSQNPRHKITKRGQNVTFRCDPISEHNRLYWYRQTLGQGPEFLTYFQNEAQLEKSRLLSDRFSAERPKGSFSTLEIQRTEQGDSAMYLCASSLVGGPQPPEQYFGPGTRLTVT.

There are a few counts of this clonotype. The rearrangement links TRBV2 to TRBJ2-7; D gene uncertain. Trimming cost V 6 bases and J 3 bases, with 15 bases left between them. CDR1 and CDR2 (germline): SNHLY, FYNNEI. The CDR3 sequence is 14 residues long. The CDR3 DNA follows: TGTGCCAGCAGGAGACCTCCTCAACTCTACGAGCAGTACGTC. Translation gives CASRRPPQLYEQYV.

The chain uses TRBV27 and TRBJ2-2; 12 bases fit TRBD1. V lost 5 bases to trimming and J lost 7 bases; unmatched junction nucleotides: 11. The CDR3 sequence is 17 residues long. CDR1 and CDR2 (germline): MNHEY, SMNVEV (reference sequence). The CDR3 here is CASSQTEGQGAIGELFF. CDR3 nucleotide sequence: TGTGCCAGCAGTCAAACAGAGGGACAGGGGGCAATCGGGGAGCTGTTTTTT.

This chain uses TRBV7-9 with TRBJ2-3; D is unclear. The germline V gene has CDR1 SEHNR and CDR2 FQNEAQ (reference sequence). Deletions cut 5 bases from V and 2 bases from J, with 14 bases between. CDR3 size: 15 residues. CDR3 nucleotides: TGTGCCAGCAGCCCCCGATTGAGTCCCACAGATACGCAGTATTTT. It translates to CASSPRLSPTDTQYF.

This clonotype was seen a few times. The V gene is TRBV11-2, the J gene TRBJ2-1; D might be TRBD2 (7 bases). The CDR3 has 15 residues. V lost 5 bases, J lost 6 bases, and 17 bases lay in between. CDR1 is SGHAT, CDR2 FQNNGV, per germline. As DNA, the CDR3 is TGTGCCAGCAGCCTAGGGGGGGCGGGAAGCAATGAGCAGTTCTTC. This codes for CASSLGGAGSNEQFF.

This clonotype came up a few times. At one end the junction does not follow the germline gene, possibly because of a read error. The chain carries TRBV27 and TRBJ2-7; D possibly uses TRBD1 or TRBD2 (6 bases each). CDR3 size: 15 residues. The germline V gene has CDR1 MNHEY and CDR2 SMNVEV (reference sequence). The CDR3 is CASSLKTGGGYAQYF. The CDR3 nucleotides read TGTGCCAGCAGTTTGAAGACAGGTGGGGGGTACGCGCAGTACTTC.

This clonotype was seen more than once but under ten times. V is TRBV19 and J is TRBJ2-3, with 8 nucleotides matching TRBD2. V was clipped by 9 bases and J by 4 bases; unmatched bases: 6. Germline-derived CDR1 and CDR2 are LNHDA and SQIVND (reference sequence). CDR3 length equals 13 residues. CDR3: CASRGGGADTQYF. CDR3 nucleotide sequence: TGTGCCAGCCGGGGGGGGGGCGCAGATACGCAGTATTTT. Full variable domain (outside the CDR3, taken from reference TRBV19 and TRBJ2-3): DGGITQSPKYLFRKEGQNVTLSCEQNLNHDAMYWYRQDPGQGLRLIYYSQIVNDFQKGDIAEGYSVSREKKESFPLTVTSAQKNPTAFYLCASRGGGADTQYFGPGTRLTVL.

In this sample, this clonotype turned up many times. The rearrangement links TRBV4-2 to TRBJ2-5; D may match TRBD1 or TRBD2 (5 bases each). The CDR3 is 15 residues long. The germline gives CDR1 LGHNA, CDR2 YNFKEQ. Trimming removed 4 bases from V and 1 base from J, with 13 bases in between. Written as DNA, the CDR3 is TGTGCCAGCAGCCGCTTTCTGGGGACCCAAGAGACCCAGTACTTC. Amino acids: CASSRFLGTQETQYF.

This clonotype was observed many times. The chain links TRBV5-4 to TRBJ1-2; TRBD1 agrees at 10 bases. Germline trimming cut 0 bases from V and 6 bases from J; bases unmatched to any gene: 8. The CDR3 loop spans 16 amino acids. Germline V gene sequence: CDR1 SGHNT, CDR2 YYREEE (reference sequence). The CDR3: CASSLAGTGDLHGYTF. The CDR3 region has the DNA TGTGCCAGCAGCTTGGCCGGGACAGGGGATTTGCATGGCTACACCTTC.

The sample holds many counts of this clonotype. This chain links TRBV5-1 with TRBJ2-1; 12 bases line up with TRBD2. The CDR3 totals 16 residues. Germline CDR1 is SGHRS and CDR2 is YFSETQ. Trimming at V came to 5 bases and at J to 6 bases, leaving 9 bases not matched to a gene. CDR3 sequence: CASREGLAGPPNEQFF. The CDR3 DNA reads TGCGCCAGCAGGGAAGGACTAGCGGGGCCCCCCAATGAGCAGTTCTTC. Combining the CDR3 with reference TRBV5-1 and TRBJ2-1 gives the whole variable domain KAGVTQTPRYLIKTRGQQVTLSCSPISGHRSVSWYQQTPGQGLQFLFEYFSETQRNKGNFPGRFSGRQFSNSRSEMNVSTLELGDSALYLCASREGLAGPPNEQFFGPGTRLTVL.

This clonotype was recorded at least ten times. The rearrangement joins TRBV2 to TRBJ1-4; D is ambiguous. The CDR3 is 14 amino acids. Per germline, CDR1 SNHLY and CDR2 FYNNEI. With 0 bases removed from V and 5 bases from J, the gap between germline ends came to 7 bases. CDR3 loop: CASSEASGNEKLFF. CDR3 nucleotide sequence: TGTGCCAGCAGTGAAGCTTCGGGGAATGAAAAACTGTTTTTT.

This clonotype was detected many times. The chain uses TRBV7-9 and TRBJ2-5; TRBD1 aligns across 7 bases. After removal of 5 bases from V and 1 base from J, the junction contained 4 bases not matched to a gene. The CDR3 runs to 14 residues. Germline CDR1 is SEHNR and CDR2 is FQNEAQ (reference sequence). The CDR3 nucleotides are TGTGCCAGCAGCAGCCGGGACAGCCAAGAGACCCAGTACTTC. As protein: CASSSRDSQETQYF.

The table lists this clonotype with a few counts. V usage is TRBV7-9 and J usage is TRBJ2-1; D is unresolved. The CDR3 extends over 10 amino acids. Between the trimmed V and J ends, which lost 6 bases and 9 bases, there was a span of 6 bases. Germline CDR1 and CDR2: SEHNR and FQNEAQ (reference sequence). This chain's CDR3 is CASRGFEQFF. The CDR3 DNA reads as TGTGCCAGCAGAGGTTTTGAGCAGTTCTTC.

The table lists this clonotype with many counts. The chain joins TRBV2 to TRBJ2-1; D gene ambiguous. This CDR3 has 11 amino acids. CDR1 is SNHLY, CDR2 FYNNEI, per germline. Trimming pared 8 bases from V and 3 bases from J, leaving 5 bases between. The CDR3 is CASDNYNEQFF. Written as DNA, the CDR3 is TGTGCCAGCGACAACTACAATGAGCAGTTCTTC.

This clonotype was detected a few times. This chain uses TRBV20-1 with TRBJ2-1; 13 nucleotides line up with TRBD2. J gave up 10 bases and V 1 base, and 7 bases lay outside the gene matches. The CDR3 is made up of 15 amino acids. The germline V gene encodes CDR1 DFQATT and CDR2 SNEGSKA (reference sequence). The chain's CDR3 is CSARVTSGGAREQFF. CDR3 nucleotide sequence: TGCAGTGCTAGAGTTACTAGCGGGGGGGCTCGGGAGCAGTTCTTC.

The table lists this clonotype with a few counts. The chain uses TRBV29-1 and TRBJ1-3; D gene ambiguous. Germline V gene data show CDR1 as SQVTM and CDR2 as ANQGSEA. CDR3 size: 14 residues. V was clipped by 4 bases and J by 1 base, with 11 bases between them. The chain's CDR3 is CSVVGDVSGNTIYF. The CDR3 coding sequence is TGCAGCGTTGTGGGTGATGTTTCTGGAAACACCATATATTTT.

This clonotype was counted only a few times. The chain links TRBV10-3 to TRBJ1-1; the D is unclear. This CDR3 is 12 amino acids long. The V and J ends lost 6 bases and 0 bases respectively, with 5 bases between them. CDR1 is ENHRY, CDR2 SYGVKD, per germline. CDR3 DNA sequence: TGTGCCATCAGCGACATGAACACTGAAGCTTTCTTT. This translates into CAISDMNTEAFF.